Shown below are 19 T cell receptor beta chains from a single sample sequenced in a study of identical twins. MiXCR, run by TCRdb on the 5' RACE reads, gives a single entry per CDR3 protein. Of roughly 770,000 distinct CDR3 sequences listed, roughly 18% are singletons. These data are also associated with another study on T cells expressing NK-cell markers.

The sample was PBMCs. The origin of the receptors is a woman between 18 and 30 years old in good health.

The chain links TRBV25-1 to TRBJ2-5, with 10 bases fitting TRBD2. This CDR3 is 15 amino acids long. V lost 4 bases, J lost 4 bases, and 6 bases stayed unmatched. Germline V gene sequence: CDR1 MGHDK, CDR2 SYGVNS. Here the CDR3 reads CASSGGLAVRETQYF. CDR3 DNA: TGTGCCAGCAGTGGCGGACTAGCGGTGAGAGAGACCCAGTACTTC.

This clonotype turned up a few times. This chain connects TRBV6-2 or TRBV6-3 to TRBJ2-5, with TRBD1 as a possible D gene (6 bases). Germline assignment: CDR1 MNHEY and CDR2 SVGEGT. There are 12 residues in the CDR3. Trimming removed 2 bases at V and 6 bases at J, with 7 bases between. CDR3 DNA sequence: TGTGCCAGCAGTTACCAGGGGCAGACCCAGTACTTC. Its protein product is CASSYQGQTQYF.

The sample holds a few counts of this clonotype. The chain employs TRBV15 and TRBJ2-4, with TRBD2 matching 7 bases. V lost 0 bases, J lost 7 bases, and 12 bases stayed unmatched. Germline-derived CDR1 and CDR2 are LNHNV and YYDKDF (reference sequence). CDR3 length equals 17 residues. The CDR3 protein is CATSRDFRREWENIQYF. CDR3 coding DNA: TGTGCCACCAGCAGAGATTTTAGGCGGGAGTGGGAGAACATTCAGTACTTC.

This clonotype was recorded a few times. V gene TRBV5-6 combines with J gene TRBJ2-7; 12 positions match TRBD2. There are 15 residues in the CDR3. Trimming cost V 5 bases and J 2 bases; bases outside gene matches: 5. The germline V gene has CDR1 SGHDT and CDR2 YYEEEE. The CDR3: CASRRTSGAPYEQYF. In DNA, the CDR3 is TGTGCCAGCAGGCGGACTAGCGGGGCGCCCTACGAGCAGTACTTC. The full variable domain, in which reference TRBV5-6 and TRBJ2-7 provide the parts outside the CDR3, is DAGVTQSPTHLIKTRGQQVTLRCSPKSGHDTVSWYQQALGQGPQFIFQYYEEEERQRGNFPDRFSGHQFPNYSSELNVNALLLGDSALYLCASRRTSGAPYEQYFGPGTRLTVT.

The V call is TRBV12-3 or TRBV12-4, the J call TRBJ1-6, with D perhaps TRBD1 (6 bases). The CDR3 loop spans 15 amino acids. The V and J ends lost 0 bases and 13 bases respectively, with 16 bases between them. This chain's CDR3 is CASSLALGQQGPLHF. CDR3 sequence (DNA): TGTGCCAGCAGTTTAGCGCTCGGACAGCAGGGTCCCCTCCACTTT.

The chain has TRBV9 and TRBJ2-1; weak D call: TRBD1 (5 bases). Per the germline V gene, CDR1 is SGDLS and CDR2 is YYNGEE. The CDR3 has 13 amino acids. V lost 0 bases to trimming and J lost 7 bases, with 8 bases between them. The CDR3 DNA is TGTGCCAGCAGCGTAGCTACAGGTAATGAGCAGTTCTTC. Translating gives CASSVATGNEQFF.

This clonotype was counted a few times. The V and J genes are TRBV29-1 and TRBJ1-5; tentatively, D is TRBD1 (5 bases). Germline values: CDR1 SQVTM, CDR2 ANQGSEA. There are 13 residues in the CDR3. V was clipped by 7 bases and J by 7 bases, with 17 bases between them. In nucleotides, the CDR3 is TGCAGCGCCGTTGGAGGGGAAGGCCAGCCCCAGCATTTT. Encoded protein: CSAVGGEGQPQHF. The full variable domain, rest sourced from reference TRBV29-1 and TRBJ1-5, is SAVISQKPSRDICQRGTSLTIQCQVDSQVTMMFWYRQQPGQSLTLIATANQGSEATYESGFVIDKFPISRPNLTFSTLTVSNMSPEDSSIYLCSAVGGEGQPQHFGDGTRLSIL.

The gene calls are TRBV5-8 and TRBJ2-7; TRBD1 agrees at 9 bases. Looked up from germline, CDR1 is SGHTS and CDR2 is YDEGEE. The V and J ends lost 2 bases and 3 bases, in that order; junction bases with no gene match: 6. The CDR3 is 15 amino acids. CDR3 in amino acids: CASSLKQGAFYEQYF. In DNA form, the CDR3 reads TGTGCCAGCAGCTTAAAACAGGGGGCCTTCTACGAGCAGTACTTC.

This clonotype was detected a few times. This rearrangement joins TRBV5-6 to TRBJ1-4, with D uncertain. The CDR3 is 15 residues long. CDR1 is SGHDT and CDR2 is YYEEEE in the germline V gene. Trimming took off 0 bases at V and 8 bases at J, with 14 bases between the two ends. The CDR3 sequence is CASSLGGIRGEKLFF. CDR3 bases: TGTGCCAGCAGCTTGGGCGGGATACGGGGAGAAAAACTGTTTTTT. Together with reference TRBV5-6 and TRBJ1-4, the CDR3 gives the full variable domain: DAGVTQSPTHLIKTRGQQVTLRCSPKSGHDTVSWYQQALGQGPQFIFQYYEEEERQRGNFPDRFSGHQFPNYSSELNVNALLLGDSALYLCASSLGGIRGEKLFFGSGTQLSVL.

V usage is TRBV5-1 and J usage is TRBJ2-3; the D gene is possibly TRBD1 (6 bases). The CDR3 length is 15 residues. CDR1 SGHRS and CDR2 YFSETQ come from the germline V gene. Trimming cost V 3 bases and J 2 bases, with 13 bases left between them. The CDR3 is CASSSRGGFTDTQYF. As DNA, the CDR3 is TGCGCCAGCAGCTCCAGGGGCGGGTTCACAGATACGCAGTATTTT.

This chain links TRBV29-1 with TRBJ2-1; D is uncertain. Germline V gives CDR1 SQVTM, CDR2 ANQGSEA. Between the trimmed V and J ends, which lost 3 bases and 8 bases, there was a span of 8 bases. The CDR3 is made up of 11 amino acids. DNA of the CDR3: TGCAGCGTTGAGGTAGTCCATGAGCAGTTCTTC. Translated, it gives CSVEVVHEQFF.

This clonotype was detected only a few times. The chain has TRBV11-2 and TRBJ1-6; D might be TRBD1 (5 bases). This CDR3 is 16 amino acids long. Germline lookup yields CDR1 SGHAT and CDR2 FQNNGV. Trimming stripped 4 bases from V and 7 bases from J, with 17 bases between. The CDR3 sequence: CASSWGPGTVNSPLHF. The CDR3 nucleotides read TGTGCCAGCAGCTGGGGTCCCGGGACGGTGAATTCACCCCTCCACTTT.

In its sample, this clonotype was seen a few times. The V gene is TRBV20-1, the J gene TRBJ2-1; 10 bases are shared with TRBD2. The J segment lost 6 bases and the V segment lost 1 base, leaving 6 bases of the junction unmatched. The CDR3 loop spans 15 amino acids. CDR1 and CDR2 (germline): DFQATT, SNEGSKA (reference sequence). CDR3 sequence reads: CSARGRTSGRNEQFF. The CDR3 DNA follows: TGCAGTGCTAGAGGTAGGACTAGCGGACGCAATGAGCAGTTCTTC.

The V call is TRBV29-1, the J call TRBJ2-1; D possibly matches TRBD1 or TRBD2 (5 bases each). With 3 bases removed from V and 0 bases from J, the gap between germline ends came to 12 bases. This CDR3 has 15 residues. CDR1 and CDR2 from the germline V gene are SQVTM and ANQGSEA. CDR3 DNA sequence: TGCAGCGTTGACGGGGACCTCCGCTCCTACAATGAGCAGTTCTTC. This translates into CSVDGDLRSYNEQFF.

This clonotype was found a few times. In DNA, the CDR3 is TGTGCCAGCAGCATCCAACAGGGGGAGCAGTTCTTC. Amino acid sequence: CASSIQQGEQFF. The chain joins TRBV7-2 to TRBJ2-1, with 7 bases that match TRBD1. CDR1 and CDR2 (germline): SGHTA, FQGNSA. The V gene end was trimmed by 5 bases and the J gene end by 10 bases; junction bases not matched to a gene: 5. CDR3 length: 12 residues.

This clonotype was seen a few times. This chain connects TRBV15 to TRBJ2-7; D is unresolved. The germline V gene has CDR1 LNHNV and CDR2 YYDKDF (reference sequence). With 0 bases removed from V and 2 bases from J, the gap between germline ends came to 11 bases. The CDR3 is 15 amino acids. CDR3 protein: CATSRDSGSAYEQYF. The CDR3 nucleotides read TGTGCCACCAGCAGAGATTCGGGCAGCGCCTACGAGCAGTACTTC.

This clonotype was recorded a few times. The CDR3 bases are TGTGCCAGCAGTTTATATTATGGGGCCAACGTCCTGACTTTC. It yields the protein CASSLYYGANVLTF. This chain links TRBV12-3 or TRBV12-4 with TRBJ2-6; D not resolved. This CDR3 has 14 residues. Deletions cut 2 bases from V and 3 bases from J, with 5 bases between.

The CDR3 loop is CSAGLRLAGTYNYQFF. DNA of the CDR3: TGCAGTGCTGGACTAAGACTAGCGGGCACCTACAATTATCAGTTCTTC. The genes are TRBV20-1 and TRBJ2-1; 10 bases are shared with TRBD2. CDR1 and CDR2 from the germline V gene are DFQATT and SNEGSKA (reference sequence). This CDR3 is 16 amino acids long. V shed 5 bases and J 13 bases; nucleotides not matched to a gene: 20.

The chain carries TRBV6-5 and TRBJ1-1; tentatively, D is TRBD1 (5 bases). Germline V gene lookup returns CDR1 MNHEY and CDR2 SVGAGI. This CDR3 has 14 residues. V dropped 4 bases and J dropped 4 bases, with 13 bases sitting between them. The CDR3 loop is CASSWGRAGTEAFF. CDR3 coding DNA: TGTGCCAGCAGTTGGGGCCGAGCGGGCACTGAAGCTTTCTTT.